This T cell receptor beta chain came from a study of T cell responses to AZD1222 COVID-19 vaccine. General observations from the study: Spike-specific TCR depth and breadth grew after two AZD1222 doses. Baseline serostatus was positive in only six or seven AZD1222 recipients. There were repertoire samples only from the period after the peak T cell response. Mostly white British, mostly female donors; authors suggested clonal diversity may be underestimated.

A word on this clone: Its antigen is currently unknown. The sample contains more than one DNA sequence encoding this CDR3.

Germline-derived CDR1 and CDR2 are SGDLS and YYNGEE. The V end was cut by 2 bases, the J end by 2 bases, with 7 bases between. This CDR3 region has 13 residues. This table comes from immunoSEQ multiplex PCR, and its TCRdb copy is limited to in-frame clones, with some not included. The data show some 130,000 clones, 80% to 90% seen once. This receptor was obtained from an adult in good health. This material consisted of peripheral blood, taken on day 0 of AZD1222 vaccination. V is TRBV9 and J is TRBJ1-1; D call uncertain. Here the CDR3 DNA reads TGTGCCAGCAGCGTTACGTTAAACACTGAAGCTTTCTTT. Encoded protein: CASSVTLNTEAFF.